Listed below are T cell receptor beta chains from one sample, sequenced in a study of cytomegalovirus exposure and HLA in healthy donors. The method was immunoSEQ multiplex PCR; TCRdb's version includes in-frame clones alone and lacks a portion of them. The sample yields 110,000 to 150,000 clones, around 75% seen once. Sequenced material: PBMCs. The receptors were gathered from a woman aged 40 to 49 in good health and CMV-seronegative. Both conserved end residues are part of each CDR3. D genes are given only for firm matches. Only some rows state a clone size, as once, few, many or a class for expanded clones.

D	J	V	size	DNA	CDR3
TRBD1	TRBJ1-2	TRBV27	.	TGTGCCAGCAGTACCCCGGGACAGGGGAACTATGGCTACACCTTC	CASSTPGQGNYGYTF
TRBD1	TRBJ2-7	TRBV11-2	.	TGTGCCAGCAGCTCTAACAGGGGTTTCTACGAGCAGTACTTC	CASSSNRGFYEQYF
TRBD1	TRBJ1-3	TRBV5-1	.	TGCGCCAGCAGCTTGTTCAGACAGGGGGCTGGAAACACCATATATTTT	CASSLFRQGAGNTIYF
TRBD2	TRBJ2-7	TRBV11-2	once	TGTGCCAGTACAACTAGCGTATCTTCCTACGAGCAGTACTTC	CASTTSVSSYEQYF
.	TRBJ2-5	TRBV9	.	TGTGCCAGCAGCATGGACGGAGGAGGGACCCAGTACTTC	CASSMDGGGTQYF
.	TRBJ2-7	TRBV5-1	few	TGCGCCAGCAGCCCCTTGGGGGGACCCTACGAGCAGTACTTC	CASSPLGGPYEQYF
.	TRBJ1-4	TRBV7-9	.	TGTTCCAGCAGCTTAAGTGGAGGGGCAACTAATGAAAAACTGTTTTTT	CSSSLSGGATNEKLFF
.	TRBJ1-1	TRBV5-1	.	TGCGCCAGCAGCTTGGGAGAAGAGGGCACTGAGGCTTTCTTT	CASSLGEEGTEAFF
.	TRBJ2-2	TRBV7-9	.	TGTGCCAGCAGCTTACAGTGGCAGGGTAACACCGGGGAGCTGTTTTTT	CASSLQWQGNTGELFF
TRBD2	TRBJ2-5	TRBV6-1	.	TGTGCCAGCGAGGAACTAGCGGGAGGTGAGACCCAGTACTTC	CASEELAGGETQYF
.	TRBJ1-6	TRBV28	.	TGTGCCGGCAGTGAGCACTACACCTCACCCCTCCACTTT	CAGSEHYTSPLHF
.	TRBJ1-2	TRBV10-3	.	TGTGCCATCAGTGTGGAGGGGCGGGACTATGGCTACACCTTC	CAISVEGRDYGYTF
TRBD2	TRBJ2-1	TRBV9	few	TGTGCCAGCAGCGTTACGGGACTAACCTACAATGAGCAGTTCTTC	CASSVTGLTYNEQFF
.	TRBJ1-4	TRBV30	.	TGTGCCTGGAGTGTACGGCAGGGCCCTGAAAAACTGTTTTTT	CAWSVRQGPEKLFF
.	TRBJ1-6	TRBV10-2	once	TGCGCCAGCCGAGACCCAGGCAATTCACCCCTCCACTTT	CASRDPGNSPLHF
TRBD2	TRBJ2-2	TRBV7-9	.	TGTTCCAGCAGCCCACGCGGGGGCGGGGGGCTCACCGGGGAGCTGTTTTTT	CSSSPRGGGGLTGELFF
.	TRBJ1-1	TRBV20-1	.	TGCAGTGCTTTAGGGGAGGGAGATTTCTTT	CSALGEGDFF
TRBD1	TRBJ2-7	TRBV11-3	.	TGTGCCAGCAGCTTACGACAGGGGGCTGGAGAGCAGTACTTC	CASSLRQGAGEQYF
.	TRBJ2-2	TRBV5-4	.	TGTGTCGGTTCACTAGCAGCAAACACCGGGGAGCTGTTTTTT	CVGSLAANTGELFF
TRBD2	TRBJ2-1	TRBV18	.	TGTGCCAGCTCACCCCCTAGCGGGAGCTCCTACAATGAGCAGTTCTTC	CASSPPSGSSYNEQFF
.	TRBJ2-7	TRBV18	.	TGTGCCAGCTCAGTTGGGAGGCCTCCTTCCTACGAGCAGTACTTC	CASSVGRPPSYEQYF
.	TRBJ1-2	TRBV2	.	TGTGCCAGCAGTGTACAGGCTAACTATGGCTACACCTTC	CASSVQANYGYTF
.	TRBJ1-2	TRBV19	.	TGTGCCACCCGAGAGATTATCTATGGCTACACCTTC	CATREIIYGYTF
TRBD1	TRBJ2-2	TRBV5-6	.	TGTGCCAGCAGAGATACAGGGGGGAACACCGGGGAGCTGTTTTTT	CASRDTGGNTGELFF
TRBD1	TRBJ2-7	TRBV30	.	TGTGCCTGGAGCTCAGGGGGAAGGTGGTGGAGGAGTGAGCAGTACTTC	CAWSSGGRWWRSEQYF
TRBD1	TRBJ2-1	TRBV27	.	TGTGCCAGCAGTTTTGGGACAGGGGTCTACAATGAGCAGTTCTTC	CASSFGTGVYNEQFF
TRBD1	TRBJ1-3	TRBV18	.	TGTGCCAGCTCACCAACAGGGGGTCCCGGAAACACCATATATTTT	CASSPTGGPGNTIYF
.	TRBJ2-5	TRBV20-1	.	TGCAGTGCCAGACGAGAGACCCAGTACTTC	CSARRETQYF
TRBD1	TRBJ2-5	TRBV5-1	.	TGCGCCAGCAGCCCAGGGACAGGGGGCTCCTATTGGGAGACCCAGTACTTC	CASSPGTGGSYWETQYF
TRBD1	TRBJ2-7	TRBV4-1	.	TGCGCCAGCAGCCAAGCGGGACAGTCCTACTACGAGCAGTACTTC	CASSQAGQSYYEQYF
TRBD2	TRBJ2-1	TRBV5-4	few	TGTGCCAGCAGCTTGGCCTTGGCGGGAGGAACCTACAATGAGCAGTTCTTC	CASSLALAGGTYNEQFF
.	TRBJ2-7	TRBV7-9	.	TGTTCCAGCAGCTCACGACAGGACTACGAGCAGTACTTC	CSSSSRQDYEQYF
.	TRBJ1-5	TRBV2	few	TGTGCGAGGGGAGGCACAGATAGCAATCAGCCCCAGCATTTT	CARGGTDSNQPQHF
.	TRBJ1-3	TRBV6-5	.	TGTGCCAGCAGTAACATTACAGAGACTGGAAACACCATATATTTT	CASSNITETGNTIYF
TRBD1	TRBJ2-5	TRBV6-5	.	TGTGCCAGCAGTCCGGGACAGGGGACCCAAGAGACCCAGTACTTC	CASSPGQGTQETQYF
.	TRBJ2-7	TRBV6-6	once	TGTGCCAGCAGTCGCCGGGACAACCCGTACGAGCAGTACTTC	CASSRRDNPYEQYF
TRBD1	TRBJ1-2	TRBV10-3	.	TGTGCCATCAGTGAGGCAGGGGGCCGTGGCTACACCTTC	CAISEAGGRGYTF
.	TRBJ2-1	TRBV2	.	TGTGCCAGCAGTGAAGCAGTCGAGATGCGCTCCTACAATGAGCAGTTCTTC	CASSEAVEMRSYNEQFF